The clone carrying this T cell receptor (beta chain) was picked up many times. Antigen specificity is unknown. These data are taken from a study of Graves' ophthalmopathy and Graves' hyperthyroidism. Regarding the study as a whole: Built on 13 signatures, a model told ophthalmopathy apart from stable hyperthyroidism with about 85% sensitivity and approximately 81% specificity. Most thyroid-expanded clonotypes exceeding 0.001 frequency were also found in blood.

V was shortened by 3 bases and J by 0 bases, with 8 bases between the two germline ends. From germline, CDR1 is ENHRY and CDR2 SYGVKD. The CDR3 has 14 amino acids. RNA transcripts yielded amplified TCR beta CDR3 regions. HTBI-primed first-round RT-PCR preceded second-round multiplex PCR. TCRdb redid the calling of the multiplex PCR reads with MiXCR, one entry per CDR3 protein. Here the sample spans under 250,000 distinct CDR3 sequences, under 25% being singletons. Other autoimmune diseases, uncontrolled infections, pregnancy or lactation led to the exclusion of patients. This chain joins TRBV10-3 and TRBJ1-2; D gene unclear. This TCR derives from a woman in her forties or fifties with Graves' ophthalmopathy. Sequencing used peripheral blood. The CDR3 region has the DNA TGTGCCATCAGTGAAGAGAGGGCTAACTATGGCTACACCTTC. The encoded protein is CAISEERANYGYTF.